The clone carrying this TCR beta chain has a single count. The data derive from a study of blood T cell repertoires in COVID-19. Study context: The study drew acute and convalescent COVID-19 samples from the United States, Italy and Spain.

The repertoire was sequenced with immunoSEQ multiplex PCR; TCRdb's copy has only in-frame clones and lacks some. The sample records 200,000 or so clones, approximately 84% being singletons. From germline, CDR1 is LNHDA and CDR2 SQIVND (reference sequence). CDR3 length equals 15 residues. With 4 bases clipped from V and 8 bases from J, the junction kept 11 bases outside the gene matches. The chain is built from TRBV19 and TRBJ2-1, with TRBD1 matching over 7 bases. What was sequenced was peripheral blood. This receptor was identified in a woman in her sixties or seventies with active or convalescent COVID-19. CDR3 in DNA: TGTGCCAGTAGTACCAGGGGGATAGCGCTCGATGAGCAGTTCTTC. Its protein is CASSTRGIALDEQFF.